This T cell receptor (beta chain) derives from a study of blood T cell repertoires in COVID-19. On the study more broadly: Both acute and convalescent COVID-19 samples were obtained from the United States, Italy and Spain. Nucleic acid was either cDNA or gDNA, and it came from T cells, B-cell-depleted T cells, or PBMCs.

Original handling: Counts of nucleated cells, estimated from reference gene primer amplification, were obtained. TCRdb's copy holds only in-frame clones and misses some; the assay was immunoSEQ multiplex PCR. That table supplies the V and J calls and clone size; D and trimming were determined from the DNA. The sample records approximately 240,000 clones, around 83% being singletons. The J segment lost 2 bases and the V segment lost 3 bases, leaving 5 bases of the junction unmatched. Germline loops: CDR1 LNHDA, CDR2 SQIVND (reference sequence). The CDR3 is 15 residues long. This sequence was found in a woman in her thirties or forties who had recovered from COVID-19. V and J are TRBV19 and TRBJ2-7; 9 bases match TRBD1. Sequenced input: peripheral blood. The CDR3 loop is CASSIGTGHPYEQYF. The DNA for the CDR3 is TGTGCCAGTAGTATCGGGACAGGGCACCCCTACGAGCAGTACTTC. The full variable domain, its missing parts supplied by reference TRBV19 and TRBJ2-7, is DGGITQSPKYLFRKEGQNVTLSCEQNLNHDAMYWYRQDPGQGLRLIYYSQIVNDFQKGDIAEGYSVSREKKESFPLTVTSAQKNPTAFYLCASSIGTGHPYEQYFGPGTRLTVT.